The 24 T cell receptor beta chains in this list originate from one sample, sequenced in a study of T cells in Graves' hyperthyroidism and ophthalmopathy. It was RNA transcripts that yielded the amplified TCR beta CDR3 regions. With the HTBI primer set, the TCR CDR3 went through a first round of RT-PCR. TCRdb re-called the multiplex PCR reads through MiXCR, storing one row per CDR3 protein. The sample yields some 50,000 distinct CDR3 sequences, approximately 50% seen once. Material for sequencing was peripheral blood or thyroid tissue (not recorded which). These receptor sequences come from a man aged 18 to 35 with Graves' hyperthyroidism.

The rearrangement joins TRBV9 to TRBJ2-5; tentatively, D is TRBD2 (5 bases). CDR1 is SGDLS and CDR2 is YYNGEE in the germline V gene. The CDR3 has 12 amino acids. The V and J ends lost 0 bases and 11 bases respectively, with 11 bases between them. The CDR3 protein is CASSVVGGPQYF. CDR3 bases: TGTGCCAGCAGCGTAGTGGGCGGGCCACAGTACTTC. Together with reference TRBV9 and TRBJ2-5, the CDR3 gives the full variable domain: DSGVTQTPKHLITATGQRVTLRCSPRSGDLSVYWYQQSLDQGLQFLIQYYNGEERAKGNILERFSAQQFPDLHSELNLSSLELGDSALYFCASSVVGGPQYFGPGTRLLVL.

The sample holds one count of this clonotype. The chain carries TRBV5-6 and TRBJ2-5, with D unresolved. The CDR3 runs to 13 residues. Germline V gene sequence: CDR1 SGHDT, CDR2 YYEEEE. V lost 3 bases and J lost 5, with 11 bases in between. CDR3 amino acids: CASSSLSPETQYF. CDR3 in DNA: TGTGCCAGCAGCTCCTTAAGTCCGGAGACCCAGTACTTC.

This clonotype was observed many times. V usage is TRBV5-1 and J usage is TRBJ2-3, with D possibly being TRBD2 (5 bases). The CDR3 is made up of 14 amino acids. Per the germline V gene, CDR1 is SGHRS and CDR2 is YFSETQ. V was pared by 7 bases and J by 0 bases, with 12 bases between. CDR3 coding DNA: TGCGCCAGCCATAGCGACCTAAGCACAGATACGCAGTATTTT. Translation gives CASHSDLSTDTQYF.

This clonotype was counted many times. The chain couples TRBV11-2 to TRBJ1-1; TRBD1 agrees at 7 bases. This CDR3 spans 14 amino acids. Trimming took 6 bases from V and 5 from J; bases not matched to a gene: 9. The V gene's germline CDR1 is SGHAT and CDR2 FQNNGV. The CDR3 region has the DNA TGTGCCAGCAGGAAGGCGTTACAGGGGACTGAAGCTTTCTTT. Amino acid sequence: CASRKALQGTEAFF. The variable domain in full, completed from reference TRBV11-2 and TRBJ1-1, reads EAGVAQSPRYKIIEKRQSVAFWCNPISGHATLYWYQQILGQGPKLLIQFQNNGVVDDSQLPKDRFSAERLKGVDSTLKIQPAKLEDSAVYLCASRKALQGTEAFFGQGTRLTVV.

This clonotype was counted ten times or more. This sequence joins TRBV2 and TRBJ2-7; 11 nucleotides line up with TRBD1. From germline, CDR1 is SNHLY and CDR2 FYNNEI. The CDR3 is 15 amino acids. J was trimmed by 3 bases and V by 7 bases; bases with no gene match: 8. The CDR3 sequence: CASIGPGQGDYEQYF. CDR3 in DNA: TGTGCCAGCATTGGACCGGGACAGGGGGACTACGAGCAGTACTTC. Full variable domain (missing parts from reference TRBV2 and TRBJ2-7): EPEVTQTPSHQVTQMGQEVILRCVPISNHLYFYWYRQILGQKVEFLVSFYNNEISEKSEIFDDQFSVERPDGSNFTLKIRSTKLEDSAMYFCASIGPGQGDYEQYFGPGTRLTVT.

This clonotype was picked up a small number of times. The V gene is TRBV25-1, the J gene TRBJ1-1; 9 nucleotides line up with TRBD1. Germline V lookup: CDR1 MGHDK, CDR2 SYGVNS. J lost 4 bases, V lost 4 bases, and 1 base had no gene match. This CDR3 has 13 residues. The CDR3 is CASSVTGGTEAFF. The CDR3 DNA follows: TGTGCCAGCAGTGTGACAGGGGGCACTGAAGCTTTCTTT.

This clonotype was picked up many times. The rearrangement links TRBV6-5 to TRBJ2-3, with D unresolved. V gave up 4 bases and J gave up 8 bases, with 7 bases separating them. CDR1 MNHEY and CDR2 SVGAGI come from the germline V gene. The CDR3 sequence is 11 residues long. CDR3 sequence (DNA): TGTGCCAGCAGTTTTTTGGGTACGCAGTATTTT. Protein: CASSFLGTQYF.

This clonotype was seen a single time. This rearrangement joins TRBV20-1 to TRBJ1-4, with 7 bases lining up with TRBD1. After removal of 6 bases from V and 8 bases from J, the junction contained 3 bases not matched to a gene. The CDR3 has 11 residues. Germline CDR1 reads DFQATT; CDR2 reads SNEGSKA (reference sequence). CDR3 in amino acids: CSAGTEEKLFF. CDR3 DNA: TGCAGTGCCGGGACAGAAGAAAAACTGTTTTTT.

This clonotype has ten or more counts. The chain employs TRBV7-2 and TRBJ2-7; 11 nucleotides align to TRBD2. Germline V gene data show CDR1 as SGHTA and CDR2 as FQGNSA. The CDR3 is made up of 16 amino acids. V trimming: 1 base; J trimming: 2 bases; junction bases outside the gene matches: 4. CDR3 protein: CASSLDETSGTYEQYF. CDR3 nucleotides: TGTGCCAGCAGCTTAGACGAGACTAGCGGGACCTACGAGCAGTACTTC.

This clonotype was observed a few times. The V and J genes are TRBV15 and TRBJ1-6, with 8 bases lining up with TRBD1. Germline loops: CDR1 LNHNV, CDR2 YYDKDF (reference sequence). Losses at the gene ends were 2 bases for V and 7 bases for J; bases not matched to a gene: 7. The CDR3 length is 16 residues. This chain's CDR3 is CATSRTTGVGNSPLHF. CDR3 in DNA: TGTGCCACCAGCAGAACGACAGGGGTAGGGAATTCACCCCTCCACTTT.

As DNA, the CDR3 is TGCGCCAGCGGCCCCGGCGCAAAGAACACCGGGGAGCTGTTTTTT. Its protein product is CASGPGAKNTGELFF. The chain carries TRBV5-1 and TRBJ2-2; D gene uncertain. Germline V CDR1 and CDR2: SGHRS, YFSETQ. There are 15 residues in the CDR3. V was trimmed by 7 bases and J by 1 base, leaving 14 bases between them.

This chain connects TRBV5-1 to TRBJ2-5; possibly TRBD2 for D (5 bases). From germline, CDR1 is SGHRS and CDR2 YFSETQ. The CDR3 has 15 amino acids. V lost 3 bases and J lost 5, with 17 bases in between. As DNA, the CDR3 is TGCGCCAGCAGCTCGCCGGACTTACGCCGGGAGACCCAGTACTTC. Protein: CASSSPDLRRETQYF.

This chain connects TRBV25-1 to TRBJ1-6; TRBD1 is a possible D gene (5 bases). The CDR3 loop spans 13 amino acids. Germline lookup yields CDR1 MGHDK and CDR2 SYGVNS. Between the trimmed V and J ends, which lost 2 bases and 7 bases, there was a span of 6 bases. CDR3 in amino acids: CASSEKGNSPLHF. The CDR3 DNA is TGTGCCAGCAGTGAAAAGGGGAATTCACCCCTCCACTTT.

The rearrangement links TRBV7-2 to TRBJ2-7; D perhaps matches TRBD2 (5 bases). Trimming took off 5 bases at V and 2 bases at J, with 16 bases between the two ends. Looked up from germline, CDR1 is SGHTA and CDR2 is FQGNSA. This CDR3 region has 15 residues. CDR3 residues: CASSLPGEGTYEQYF. DNA for the CDR3: TGTGCCAGCAGCCTACCTGGAGAGGGAACCTACGAGCAGTACTTC.

This rearrangement joins TRBV7-2 to TRBJ1-5, with D possibly matching TRBD1 (5 bases). Trimming took 3 bases from V and 11 from J, leaving 20 bases between them. Germline V gene sequence: CDR1 SGHTA, CDR2 FQGNSA. The CDR3 has 15 residues. DNA for the CDR3: TGTGCCAGCAGCTTCGGCGGGGCCGTACAAGAGACCCAGCATTTT. Its protein is CASSFGGAVQETQHF. The whole variable domain, remainder taken from reference TRBV7-2 and TRBJ1-5, is GAGVSQSPSNKVTEKGKDVELRCDPISGHTALYWYRQSLGQGLEFLIYFQGNSAPDKSGLPSDRFSAERTGGSVSTLTIQRTQQEDSAVYLCASSFGGAVQETQHFGDGTRLSIL.

Comment on this clonotype: A junction boundary mismatches the germline segment, possibly from a read error. The chain combines TRBV7-2 with TRBJ2-7, with 8 nucleotides matching TRBD1. Per germline, CDR1 SGHTA and CDR2 FQGNSA. The CDR3 runs to 12 residues. The chain's CDR3 is CASSSTGQEENF. Written as DNA, the CDR3 is TGTGCCAGCAGCTCCACGGGACAGGAGGAGAACTTC.

For this clonotype: The junction and the germline gene differ at one end; a read error may be behind it. The V gene is TRBV9, the J gene TRBJ1-3; the D is unclear. Germline CDR1 and CDR2: SGDLS and YYNGEE. The CDR3 runs 16 residues. The CDR3 bases are TGTGCCAGCAGCCAAGCCAGAGGGCCCAAAGGAAACACCATATATTTC. It translates to CASSQARGPKGNTIYF.

V and J are TRBV20-1 and TRBJ1-2; D remains ambiguous. CDR1 is DFQATT, CDR2 SNEGSKA, per germline (reference sequence). This CDR3 contains 11 residues. V lost 7 bases, J lost 3 bases, and 9 bases lay in between. CDR3 residues: CSVATDYGYTF. The CDR3 DNA reads as TGCAGTGTCGCGACGGACTATGGCTACACCTTC.

The J gene is TRBJ2-7, the V gene TRBV7-6, with 15 positions matching TRBD2. There are 14 residues in the CDR3. Trimming at V came to 4 bases and at J to 6 bases, leaving 1 base not matched to a gene. Germline CDR1 is SGHVS and CDR2 is FNYEAQ. CDR3 protein: CASSSGLAGGEQYF. The DNA of the CDR3 is TGTGCCAGCAGCTCGGGACTAGCGGGAGGCGAGCAGTACTTC.

The chain links TRBV2 to TRBJ2-7, with a weak D call TRBD1 (6 bases). V lost 8 bases and J 1 base, leaving 12 bases between the germline ends. Germline V lookup: CDR1 SNHLY, CDR2 FYNNEI. There are 13 residues in the CDR3. The CDR3 loop is CASGETGSYEQYF. DNA for the CDR3: TGTGCCAGCGGGGAGACAGGATCCTACGAGCAGTACTTC.

The chain links TRBV7-2 to TRBJ2-7; 8 bases agree with TRBD2. Germline CDR1 reads SGHTA; CDR2 reads FQGNSA. The trim removed 4 bases at V and 2 bases at J, leaving 4 bases unmatched. This CDR3 region has 14 residues. The CDR3 region is CASSSGGSAYEQYF. In DNA form, the CDR3 reads TGTGCCAGCAGCTCGGGAGGGTCGGCCTACGAGCAGTACTTC.

The chain is built from TRBV10-3 and TRBJ1-1, with D tentatively TRBD1 (6 bases). V lost 5 bases, J lost 5 bases, and 12 bases lay in between. In germline, CDR1 is ENHRY, CDR2 SYGVKD. CDR3 length equals 13 residues. Here the CDR3 reads CAISNTGRTEAFF. In DNA form, the CDR3 reads TGTGCCATCAGTAATACAGGGAGGACTGAAGCTTTCTTT.

This clonotype was seen many times. V gene TRBV24-1 combines with J gene TRBJ2-3; possibly TRBD2 for D (5 bases). Deletions cut 0 bases from V and 7 bases from J, with 19 bases between. The CDR3 runs 17 residues. From germline, CDR1 is KGHDR and CDR2 SFDVKD. The CDR3 reads CATSDLPGRGNEYTQYF. CDR3 DNA sequence: TGTGCCACCAGTGATTTGCCCGGTCGAGGGAACGAGTATACGCAGTATTTT.

There are many counts of this clonotype. The rearrangement joins TRBV7-2 to TRBJ2-3; D is ambiguous. This CDR3 spans 13 amino acids. Germline lookup yields CDR1 SGHTA and CDR2 FQGNSA. Trimming stripped 6 bases from V and 6 bases from J, with 13 bases between. Written as DNA, the CDR3 is TGTGCCAGCAGGACCACAATATCCGATACGCAGTATTTT. The encoded protein is CASRTTISDTQYF.